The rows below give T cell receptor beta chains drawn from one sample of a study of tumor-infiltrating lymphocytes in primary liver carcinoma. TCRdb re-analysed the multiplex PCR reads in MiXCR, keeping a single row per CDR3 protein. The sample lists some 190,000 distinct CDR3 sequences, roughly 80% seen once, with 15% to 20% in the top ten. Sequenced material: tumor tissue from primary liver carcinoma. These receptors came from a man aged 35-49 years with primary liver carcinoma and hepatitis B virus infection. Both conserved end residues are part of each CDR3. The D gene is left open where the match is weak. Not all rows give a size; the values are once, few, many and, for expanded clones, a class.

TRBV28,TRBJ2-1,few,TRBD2,CVSSLAGVPYNEQFF,TGTGTCAGCAGTTTAGCGGGAGTTCCCTACAATGAGCAGTTCTTC
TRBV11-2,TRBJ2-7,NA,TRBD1,CASAKDRGTQQYF,TGTGCCAGTGCCAAGGACAGGGGGACCCAGCAGTACTTC
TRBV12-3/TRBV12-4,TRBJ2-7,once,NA,CTISPRQVSYEQYF,TGTACCATCAGTCCCAGACAGGTCTCCTACGAGCAGTACTTC
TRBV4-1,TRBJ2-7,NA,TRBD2,CARSQEGTSGSVYEQYF,TGCGCCAGAAGCCAGGAGGGGACTAGCGGCAGTGTTTACGAGCAGTACTTC
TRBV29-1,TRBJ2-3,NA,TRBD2,CSLRGIAGGRADTQYF,TGCAGCCTCCGGGGAATAGCGGGAGGGAGGGCAGATACGCAGTATTTT
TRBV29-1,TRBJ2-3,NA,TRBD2,CSFLAGGSDDTQYF,TGCAGCTTCTTAGCGGGAGGTAGTGATGATACGCAGTATTTT
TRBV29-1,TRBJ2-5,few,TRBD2,CNVRTGGSWAETHYF,TGCAACGTTCGGACTGGCGGGAGTTGGGCAGAGACCCACTACTTC
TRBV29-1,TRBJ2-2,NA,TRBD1,CSVYGTVAREELVF,TGCAGCGTCTATGGGACAGTGGCTCGCGAGGAGCTTGTTTTT
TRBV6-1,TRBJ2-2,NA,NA,CASSESVDTSGELFF,TGTGCCAGCAGTGAAAGCGTGGATACCTCCGGGGAGTTGTTTTTT
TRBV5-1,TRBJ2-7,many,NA,CASSLEGTTSGEQYF,TGCGCCAGCAGCTTGGAGGGGACGACCAGCGGCGAGCAGTACTTC
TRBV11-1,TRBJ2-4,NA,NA,CANSFPETNGIKNIQYF,TGTGCCAACAGCTTTCCCGAGACTAACGGGATCAAAAACATTCAGTACTTC
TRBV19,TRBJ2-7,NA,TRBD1,CASSTKAQGSYEQYF,TGTGCCAGTAGTACCAAGGCACAGGGGTCCTACGAGCAGTACTTC
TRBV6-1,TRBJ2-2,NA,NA,CASSPTMVPGELFF,TGTGCCAGCAGTCCAACGATGGTCCCCGGGGAGCTGTTTTTT
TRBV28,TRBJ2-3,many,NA,CASSLYSGADTQYF,TGTGCCAGCAGTTTATATTCAGGGGCAGATACGCAGTATTTT
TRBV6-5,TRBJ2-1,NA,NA,CPSSRQASNEQFF,TGTCCCAGTAGTAGACAAGCCTCCAATGAGCAGTTCTTC
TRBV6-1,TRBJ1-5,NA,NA,CAGNVITVPRGQPQLF,TGTGCCGGCAATGTCATTACAGTGCCCCGGGGGCAGCCCCAGCTTTTT
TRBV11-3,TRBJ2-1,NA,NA,CASSLDVQNNEQLF,TGTGCCAGCAGCTTAGACGTCCAGAACAATGAGCAGCTCTTC
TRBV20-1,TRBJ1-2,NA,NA,CSARPRLANYVYTF,TGCAGTGCCAGACCGCGTTTAGCTAACTATGTCTACACCTTC
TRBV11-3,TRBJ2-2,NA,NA,CASSLSPRGDAKLFF,TGTGCCAGTAGCTTGTCCCCCAGGGGCGATGCGAAGCTGTTTTTC
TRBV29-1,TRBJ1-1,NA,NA,CNDDGGPREAFF,TGCAACGATGACGGGGGTCCCAGGGAGGCTTTCTTT
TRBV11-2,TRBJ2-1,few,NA,CASSSDGSAYNEQFF,TGTGCCAGTAGCTCCGACGGGAGTGCCTACAATGAGCAGTTCTTC
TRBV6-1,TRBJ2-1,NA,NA,CASTLEWHTYDEQLF,TGTGCCAGTACCCTGGAGTGGCACACCTACGATGAGCAGCTCTTC
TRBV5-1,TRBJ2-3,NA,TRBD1,CASSINRGHKDTQYF,TGCGCCAGCAGTATAAACAGGGGGCATAAAGATACGCAGTATTTT
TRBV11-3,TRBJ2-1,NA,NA,CGSSLGVSGLPHNEQFF,TGTGGCAGCAGCTTAGGAGTATCGGGACTCCCCCACAATGAGCAGTTCTTC
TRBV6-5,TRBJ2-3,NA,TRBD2,CARNPGLAATDTQYF,TGTGCCAGGAACCCAGGGCTAGCGGCAACAGATACGCAGTATTTT
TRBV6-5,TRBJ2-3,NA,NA,CASSYSRRIADTLYF,TGTGCCAGCAGTTACTCGAGACGTATAGCAGATACGCTGTATTTT
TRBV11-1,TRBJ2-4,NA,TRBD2,CASNFSGTSGTTNIQYF,TGTGCCAGCAACTTTTCCGGGACTAGCGGGACCACAAACATTCAATACTTC
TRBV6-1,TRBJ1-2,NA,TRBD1,CASIVSGTGTDGYTF,TGTGCCAGCATAGTTTCCGGGACAGGGACTGACGGGTACACCTTC